This TCR beta chain was identified during a study of T cell clonotyping in hematopoietic cell transplantation. The study's findings and limits: Graft donor and pretransplant recipient Inverse Simpson Index values predicted broader posttransplant TCR diversity. After transplant, recipient diversity fell while pathologically expanded clonotypes grew through day 180. Few recipient clonotypes overlapped donors; over 95% were de novo at given depth.

A word on this clone: The antigen is undetermined.

The data were produced by immunoSEQ multiplex PCR, yet TCRdb's version contains in-frame clones alone and is incomplete. The sample holds approximately 10,000 clones; around half are singletons and the top ten take around 13%. The V segment lost 3 bases and the J segment 12 bases; nucleotides outside the gene matches: 13. The CDR3 consists of 16 residues. Germline CDR1 is GTSNPN and CDR2 is SVGIG (reference sequence). The sample here was peripheral blood mononuclear cells, taken 100 days after allogeneic stem cell transplant. The sequence derives from a female patient aged 50-59 years who had an allogeneic stem cell transplant from an unrelated donor, so the T cells may come from the graft donor. Some clones in this sample may be carry-over from other donors' samples. The chain combines TRBV30 with TRBJ2-1, with TRBD2 identical over 14 bases. This chain's CDR3 is CAWSAGLAGGGMRQFF. DNA of the CDR3: TGTGCCTGGAGCGCAGGACTAGCGGGAGGAGGAATGAGGCAGTTCTTC.